This T cell receptor (beta chain) was observed in a study of cytotoxic CD8 clonotypes in ibrutinib-treated CLL. Libraries were prepared by immunoSEQ multiplex PCR; TCRdb keeps only in-frame clonotypes and omits some of them. The sample carries approximately 45,000 clones, approximately 70% recorded once. This clone was picked up one time. This CDR3 comprises 13 residues. The V gene lost 5 bases and the J gene lost 10 bases, with 14 bases spanning the gap. CDR1 and CDR2 from the germline V gene are ENHRY and SYGVKD. The TCR originated in a human donor with chronic lymphocytic leukemia. Here the sequenced sample was PBMCs, taken after 24 months of ibrutinib treatment. The J gene is TRBJ2-2, the V gene TRBV10-3; D is unresolved. The CDR3 coding sequence is TGTGCCATCAGTCCGCCCGCGGACCAGGAGCTGTTTTTT. Translated: CAISPPADQELFF.